The 20 T cell receptor beta chains listed next were all sequenced from one sample in a study of T cells in localized non-small cell lung cancer. The repertoire was sequenced with immunoSEQ multiplex PCR; TCRdb's copy has only in-frame clones and lacks some. This repertoire shows roughly 48,000 clones, roughly 80% found once; its top ten account for roughly a sixth. The starting material was peripheral blood, obtained before any cancer treatment. The source is a man aged 40 to 70 with stage I squamous cell lung carcinoma.

The rearrangement joins TRBV28 to TRBJ2-7; TRBD1 matches 7 bases. The CDR3 is made up of 14 amino acids. Per germline, CDR1 MDHEN and CDR2 SYDVKM. The V gene end was trimmed by 8 bases and the J gene end by 3 bases; junction bases not matched to a gene: 10. CDR3 coding DNA: TGTGCCAGCCAGACACCCCAGGGGGACTACGAGCAGTACTTC. Protein sequence: CASQTPQGDYEQYF.

This rearrangement joins TRBV11-2 to TRBJ2-2; perhaps D is TRBD1 or TRBD2 (5 bases each). The CDR3 is 16 amino acids. CDR1 is SGHAT, CDR2 FQNNGV, per germline. V lost 5 bases and J lost 4, with 17 bases in between. The CDR3 sequence: CASSPRSGPSTGELFF. The CDR3 DNA sequence: TGTGCCAGCAGCCCAAGGTCGGGGCCGTCCACCGGGGAGCTGTTTTTT.

The chain couples TRBV6-1 to TRBJ2-1, with 8 bases identical to TRBD1. J gave up 12 bases and V 2 bases, and 12 bases lay outside the gene matches. CDR1 is MNHNS and CDR2 is SASEGT in the germline V gene. The CDR3 length is 15 residues. Written as DNA, the CDR3 is TGTGCCAGCAGTGAACTTGGGACAGGCCGTAGTGCGCAGTTCTTC. Its translation is CASSELGTGRSAQFF.

The chain recombines TRBV5-1 with TRBJ1-4, with D possibly matching TRBD1 (5 bases). Trimming pared 10 bases from V and 8 bases from J, leaving 15 bases between. Germline V gene sequence: CDR1 SGHRS, CDR2 YFSETQ. The CDR3 runs to 12 residues. The CDR3 is CAAEYGGEKLFF. DNA for the CDR3: TGCGCCGCTGAATACGGGGGGGAAAAACTGTTTTTT. The full variable domain, completed using reference TRBV5-1 and TRBJ1-4, is KAGVTQTPRYLIKTRGQQVTLSCSPISGHRSVSWYQQTPGQGLQFLFEYFSETQRNKGNFPGRFSGRQFSNSRSEMNVSTLELGDSALYLCAAEYGGEKLFFGSGTQLSVL.

A note on this clone: A junction boundary mismatches the germline segment, possibly from a read error. The chain carries TRBV7-3 and TRBJ2-5; D unclear. Looked up from germline, CDR1 is SGHTA and CDR2 is FQGTGA. CDR3 length equals 12 residues. The CDR3 loop reads CASRNSDGWFHF. DNA for the CDR3: TGTGCCAGCAGAAATTCTGACGGATGGTTCCACTTC.

The V call is TRBV9, the J call TRBJ2-2, with 11 bases matching TRBD2. The CDR3 sequence is 17 residues long. Germline V gene lookup returns CDR1 SGDLS and CDR2 YYNGEE. V shed 3 bases and J 3 bases; nucleotides not matched to a gene: 7. The CDR3 DNA sequence: TGTGCCAGCAGCGAACTTAGCGGGGGGGCAGACACCGGGGAGCTGTTTTTT. Translation gives CASSELSGGADTGELFF.

This clone was seen just once. V is TRBV9 and J is TRBJ2-3; 7 bases match TRBD1. The CDR3 spans 16 residues. With V trimmed by 3 bases and J by 0 bases, 7 bases remained unmatched. Germline-derived CDR1 and CDR2 are SGDLS and YYNGEE. CDR3 sequence reads: CASSAPQGLSTDTQYF. DNA of the CDR3: TGTGCCAGCAGCGCCCCACAGGGGTTGAGCACAGATACGCAGTATTTT.

This clone was counted between two and nine times. The DNA for the CDR3 is TGTGCCAGCAGCCGAGTTCGACAGAGTGAGCAGTTCTTC. Residues: CASSRVRQSEQFF. The J gene is TRBJ2-1, the V gene TRBV7-2, with D possibly being TRBD1 (5 bases). Germline V gene data show CDR1 as SGHTA and CDR2 as FQGNSA. Between the trimmed V and J ends, which lost 5 bases and 9 bases, there was a span of 14 bases. The CDR3 covers 13 residues.

The J gene is TRBJ2-3, the V gene TRBV11-2, with D possibly being TRBD1 or TRBD2 (5 bases each). The CDR3 loop spans 15 amino acids. Between the trimmed V and J ends, which lost 3 bases and 0 bases, there was a span of 10 bases. CDR1 is SGHAT and CDR2 is FQNNGV in the germline V gene. The CDR3 spells CASSFRDGSTDTQYF. The CDR3 DNA is TGTGCCAGCAGCTTCCGGGACGGGAGCACAGATACGCAGTATTTT. Variable domain in full (rest from reference TRBV11-2 and TRBJ2-3): EAGVAQSPRYKIIEKRQSVAFWCNPISGHATLYWYQQILGQGPKLLIQFQNNGVVDDSQLPKDRFSAERLKGVDSTLKIQPAKLEDSAVYLCASSFRDGSTDTQYFGPGTRLTVL.

The genes are TRBV11-2 and TRBJ2-3, with D maybe TRBD2 (6 bases). The germline V gene has CDR1 SGHAT and CDR2 FQNNGV. This CDR3 comprises 14 residues. The V gene lost 1 base and the J gene lost 7 bases, with 12 bases spanning the gap. CDR3 sequence reads: CASSLVLAENTQYF. The CDR3 nucleotides read TGTGCCAGCAGCTTAGTACTAGCCGAGAATACGCAGTATTTT.

This clone was counted only a few times. The V and J genes are TRBV30 and TRBJ1-1; D unresolved. The V and J ends lost 2 bases and 0 bases respectively, with 7 bases between them. CDR3 size: 13 residues. CDR1 and CDR2 (germline): GTSNPN, SVGIG (reference sequence). The CDR3 protein is CAWSIGMNTEAFF. CDR3 DNA sequence: TGTGCCTGGAGTATAGGCATGAACACTGAAGCTTTCTTT.

This clone was found once. This chain links TRBV5-1 with TRBJ2-1; TRBD2 agrees at 7 bases. This CDR3 has 14 amino acids. Germline CDR1 is SGHRS and CDR2 is YFSETQ. With 0 bases clipped from V and 8 bases from J, the junction kept 5 bases outside the gene matches. Here the CDR3 reads CASSLEASGYEQFF. The CDR3 nucleotides are TGCGCCAGCAGCTTGGAGGCTAGCGGCTATGAGCAGTTCTTC.

This clone appeared a single time. The J gene is TRBJ2-2, the V gene TRBV18; TRBD1 aligns across 7 bases. This CDR3 spans 15 amino acids. Germline CDR1 and CDR2: KGHSH and LQKENI. Unmatched junction bases numbered 2, after V lost 4 bases and J lost 0 bases. CDR3: CASSRQGANTGELFF. CDR3 nucleotides: TGTGCCAGCTCACGGCAGGGGGCGAACACCGGGGAGCTGTTTTTT. Full variable domain (rest looked up from reference TRBV18 and TRBJ2-2): NAGVMQNPRHLVRRRGQEARLRCSPMKGHSHVYWYRQLPEEGLKFMVYLQKENIIDESGMPKERFSAEFPKEGPSILRIQQVVRGDSAAYFCASSRQGANTGELFFGEGSRLTVL.

This chain uses TRBV6-6 with TRBJ1-3; unclear D gene. Germline V gives CDR1 MNHNY, CDR2 SVGAGI (reference sequence). This CDR3 contains 13 residues. Trimming stripped 8 bases from V and 0 bases from J, with 8 bases between. The DNA of the CDR3 is TGTGCCAGCGTAAGTCCCTCTGGAAACACCATATATTTT. This codes for CASVSPSGNTIYF.

The V gene is TRBV5-1, the J gene TRBJ2-2; D is possibly TRBD1 (6 bases). V lost 4 bases, J lost 3 bases, and 10 bases lay in between. The CDR3 length is 14 residues. From germline, CDR1 is SGHRS and CDR2 YFSETQ. CDR3 DNA sequence: TGCGCCAGCAGCCTAGGACAGCACACCGGGGAGCTGTTTTTT. Translation: CASSLGQHTGELFF.

The CDR3 is CASSQTSRETNYGYTF. DNA of the CDR3: TGCGCCAGCAGTCAAACCTCCCGGGAGACAAACTATGGCTACACCTTC. The V gene is TRBV23-1, the J gene TRBJ1-2; no clear D gene. TRBV23-1 is identified as an open reading frame with a role that is uncertain. V shed 2 bases and J shed 2 bases, with 15 bases lying between them. This CDR3 has 16 residues.

The chain couples TRBV28 to TRBJ1-3; 9 bases map to TRBD1. There are 15 residues in the CDR3. V was pared by 5 bases and J by 3 bases, with 5 bases of the junction left unmatched. The germline gives CDR1 MDHEN, CDR2 SYDVKM. Written as DNA, the CDR3 is TGTGCCAGCAGTACCACAGGGGGCTTTGGAAACACCATATATTTT. Translation: CASSTTGGFGNTIYF.

This chain uses TRBV30 with TRBJ2-2; D is uncertain. Between the trimmed V and J ends, which lost 4 bases and 4 bases, there was a span of 13 bases. The CDR3 spans 14 residues. Per germline, CDR1 GTSNPN and CDR2 SVGIG (reference sequence). Here the CDR3 DNA reads TGTGCCTGGAAGGCCCTTGCCCTCACCGGGGAGCTGTTTTTT. Residues: CAWKALALTGELFF. Variable domain in full (rest from reference TRBV30 and TRBJ2-2): SQTIHQWPATLVQPVGSPLSLECTVEGTSNPNLYWYRQAAGRGLQLLFYSVGIGQISSEVPQNLSASRPQDRQFILSSKKLLLSDSGFYLCAWKALALTGELFFGEGSRLTVL.

The chain employs TRBV4-1 and TRBJ1-1, with D maybe TRBD1 (6 bases). V was pared by 1 base and J by 2 bases, with 14 bases between. This CDR3 is 16 amino acids long. From germline, CDR1 is MGHRA and CDR2 YSYEKL. CDR3 DNA sequence: TGCGCCAGCAGCCAAGGGGGGCGGGGCCCAAACACTGAAGCTTTCTTT. Amino acid sequence: CASSQGGRGPNTEAFF.

The chain recombines TRBV19 with TRBJ1-3; D remains unclear. Trimming pared 4 bases from V and 0 bases from J, leaving 13 bases between. There are 16 residues in the CDR3. CDR1 is LNHDA and CDR2 is SQIVND in the germline V gene (reference sequence). The CDR3 nucleotides are TGTGCCAGTAGTACAGGTGCAGGCTACTCTGGAAACACCATATATTTT. Amino acid sequence: CASSTGAGYSGNTIYF.